This entry lists 32 T cell receptor beta chains sequenced from one sample in a study of blood T cells in healthy people across ages. Alongside a J-beta primer mix, a sample-barcoded 5' primer served in a second PCR lasting about 6 to 11 cycles. TCRdb analysed the 5' RACE reads with MiXCR anew, one entry per CDR3 protein. The data contain some 1.6 million distinct CDR3 sequences, roughly a third of them seen just once; the ten biggest clones take up approximately 10%. The specimen was blood. The source of these receptors is a woman aged 30 to 39 in good health.

For the CDR3, the DNA is TGCGCCAGCAGCAAACGACTAGCGGGGGGGCAAGGGGATGAGCAGTTCTTC. This encodes CASSKRLAGGQGDEQFF. The chain employs TRBV4-1 and TRBJ2-1; 14 nucleotides match TRBD2. The germline V gene encodes CDR1 MGHRA and CDR2 YSYEKL. V lost 5 bases to trimming and J lost 8 bases; unmatched junction nucleotides: 11. The length of the CDR3 is 17 residues.

The V call is TRBV29-1, the J call TRBJ2-1, with D uncertain. Trimming left V 5 bases short and J 6 bases short, with 14 bases between. The length of the CDR3 is 13 residues. Per the germline V gene, CDR1 is SQVTM and CDR2 is ANQGSEA. For the CDR3, the DNA is TGCAGCGTTCTGGACCGAGTGAGCAATGAGCAGTTCTTC. This encodes CSVLDRVSNEQFF.

This clonotype was recorded a few times. CDR3 in amino acids: CSARDLTSATYNEQFF. CDR3 DNA: TGCAGTGCTAGAGATCTGACTAGCGCGACATACAATGAGCAGTTCTTC. The chain uses TRBV20-1 and TRBJ2-1, with 8 positions matching TRBD2. The germline V gene encodes CDR1 DFQATT and CDR2 SNEGSKA (reference sequence). Losses at the gene ends were 0 bases for V and 4 bases for J; bases not matched to a gene: 8. The CDR3 extends over 16 amino acids.

The chain carries TRBV20-1 and TRBJ2-3, with 13 positions matching TRBD2. Losses at the gene ends were 1 base for V and 6 bases for J; bases not matched to a gene: 7. Germline V CDR1 and CDR2: DFQATT, SNEGSKA (reference sequence). This CDR3 is 16 amino acids long. The CDR3 DNA reads TGCAGTGCTAGAGGAACTAGCGGGGGGGATATGGATACGCAGTATTTT. Protein product: CSARGTSGGDMDTQYF.

Here the CDR3 DNA reads TGTGCCAGCATTATGAAGGGACCCAGCTCTGGGGCCAACGTCCTGACTTTC. It codes for CASIMKGPSSGANVLTF. The rearrangement joins TRBV7-9 to TRBJ2-6; D is possibly TRBD1 or TRBD2 (5 bases each). Between the trimmed V and J ends, which lost 7 bases and 0 bases, there was a span of 16 bases. The CDR3 consists of 17 residues. Germline loops: CDR1 SEHNR, CDR2 FQNEAQ (reference sequence). Filled out from reference TRBV7-9 and TRBJ2-6, the complete variable domain reads DTGVSQNPRHKITKRGQNVTFRCDPISEHNRLYWYRQTLGQGPEFLTYFQNEAQLEKSRLLSDRFSAERPKGSFSTLEIQRTEQGDSAMYLCASIMKGPSSGANVLTFGAGSRLTVL.

This clonotype was seen at least ten times. The chain links TRBV4-1 to TRBJ1-2; D ambiguous. The V gene's germline CDR1 is MGHRA and CDR2 YSYEKL. This CDR3 has 13 residues. Trimming took 0 bases from V and 7 from J, leaving 9 bases between them. CDR3 sequence reads: CASSQDYGSGYTF. The CDR3 DNA is TGCGCCAGCAGCCAAGATTACGGTTCTGGCTACACCTTC.

To note about this clonotype: A junction boundary mismatches the germline segment, possibly from a read error. V and J are TRBV10-3 and TRBJ2-5; 9 bases match TRBD1. TRBJ2-7 explains the end of the DNA better; the J call may be wrong. The CDR3 contains 16 residues. CDR1 and CDR2 (germline): ENHRY, SYGVKD. CDR3 loop: CAVSDAGTGNSYEQYF. The DNA for the CDR3 is TGTGCCGTCAGTGATGCCGGGACAGGGAATTCCTACGAGCAGTACTTC.

CDR3 sequence: CSATGLAGGSYNEQFF. As DNA, the CDR3 is TGCAGTGCGACCGGACTAGCGGGGGGCTCCTACAATGAGCAGTTCTTC. The rearrangement links TRBV20-1 to TRBJ2-1; 14 nucleotides line up with TRBD2. CDR1 and CDR2 (germline): DFQATT, SNEGSKA (reference sequence). J was trimmed by 0 bases and V by 6 bases; bases with no gene match: 4. The CDR3 extends over 16 amino acids.

As regards this clonotype: An end of the junction does not agree with germline; a read error may underlie this. J is TRBJ1-5 and V is TRBV27; perhaps TRBD1 as D (6 bases). The germline CDR1 and CDR2 sequences are MNHEY and SMNVEV (reference sequence). The CDR3 covers 17 residues. For the CDR3, the DNA is TGTGCCAGCAGTGGGTCCCGGACAGCTTATAGCAATCGGCCCCAGCATTTT. Amino acid sequence: CASSGSRTAYSNRPQHF.

The table lists this clonotype with a few counts. The chain couples TRBV7-2 to TRBJ2-5, with D maybe TRBD1 (6 bases). The CDR3 is made up of 15 amino acids. Germline assignment: CDR1 SGHTA and CDR2 FQGNSA. The germline V and J ends were trimmed by 5 bases and 3 bases, with 16 bases remaining between them. This chain's CDR3 is CASSRSPRQEETQYF. The CDR3 DNA reads as TGTGCCAGCAGCCGTAGTCCGCGACAGGAAGAGACCCAGTACTTC.

The chain joins TRBV5-1 to TRBJ1-5, with D perhaps matching TRBD1 (6 bases). V was trimmed by 4 bases and J by 4 bases, leaving 15 bases between them. This CDR3 is 15 amino acids long. The germline gives CDR1 SGHRS, CDR2 YFSETQ. CDR3 in DNA: TGCGCCAGCAGCCCCGAAGGGGGACGGAATCAGCCCCAGCATTTT. Protein: CASSPEGGRNQPQHF.

This clonotype appeared a single time. V gene TRBV27 combines with J gene TRBJ2-5; 7 bases match TRBD1. After removal of 5 bases from V and 11 bases from J, the junction contained 17 bases not matched to a gene. The CDR3 consists of 15 residues. The V gene's germline CDR1 is MNHEY and CDR2 SMNVEV (reference sequence). This CDR3 reads CASSPGTASYNEQYF. CDR3 DNA: TGTGCCAGCAGTCCCGGGACAGCCTCCTACAATGAGCAGTACTTC.

CDR3 in amino acids: CSASVLAQRYTNSQYF. The CDR3 nucleotides read TGCAGTGCTAGTGTCCTAGCGCAAAGATACACAAATTCGCAGTATTTT. The V gene is TRBV20-1, the J gene TRBJ2-3; D perhaps matches TRBD2 (6 bases). CDR1 and CDR2 from the germline V gene are DFQATT and SNEGSKA (reference sequence). The CDR3 is 16 residues long. Trimming took 3 bases from V and 10 from J, leaving 26 bases between them.

This clonotype was seen once. The chain combines TRBV11-2 with TRBJ2-3, with 9 nucleotides matching TRBD2. This CDR3 contains 17 residues. Per the germline V gene, CDR1 is SGHAT and CDR2 is FQNNGV. The J segment lost 1 base and the V segment lost 1 base, leaving 6 bases of the junction unmatched. The chain's CDR3 is CASSLVAGGPGTDTQYF. As DNA, the CDR3 is TGTGCCAGCAGCTTAGTGGCGGGAGGGCCGGGCACAGATACGCAGTATTTT. The variable domain in full, with the rest retrieved from reference TRBV11-2 and TRBJ2-3, is EAGVAQSPRYKIIEKRQSVAFWCNPISGHATLYWYQQILGQGPKLLIQFQNNGVVDDSQLPKDRFSAERLKGVDSTLKIQPAKLEDSAVYLCASSLVAGGPGTDTQYFGPGTRLTVL.

The chain recombines TRBV4-2 with TRBJ2-1; 13 nucleotides agree with TRBD2. Germline V gene sequence: CDR1 LGHNA, CDR2 YNFKEQ. J was trimmed by 1 base and V by 1 base; bases with no gene match: 4. The CDR3 is 18 amino acids. The CDR3 sequence: CASSQGRGLAGSYNEQFF. In DNA, the CDR3 is TGTGCCAGCAGCCAAGGGAGGGGACTAGCGGGATCCTACAATGAGCAGTTCTTC.

This chain joins TRBV12-3 or TRBV12-4 and TRBJ2-3; D remains ambiguous. This CDR3 is 14 amino acids long. The V and J ends lost 5 bases and 6 bases respectively, with 15 bases between them. The CDR3 DNA follows: TGTGCCAGCAGTCCAAGGACCGCCTCCGATACGCAGTATTTT. This translates into CASSPRTASDTQYF.

The rearrangement joins TRBV18 to TRBJ1-2; D not resolved. The germline gives CDR1 KGHSH, CDR2 LQKENI. The CDR3 covers 18 residues. V lost 0 bases and J 3 bases, leaving 20 bases between the germline ends. CDR3 region: CASSPPHRGRASDYGYTF. In nucleotides, the CDR3 is TGTGCCAGCTCACCACCCCACCGTGGGAGGGCCAGCGACTATGGCTACACCTTC.

This clonotype was found a few times. V and J are TRBV5-1 and TRBJ2-7, with D possibly TRBD1 on 5 matching bases. The CDR3 loop spans 14 amino acids. CDR1 is SGHRS, CDR2 YFSETQ, per germline. Trimming stripped 3 bases from V and 4 bases from J, with 14 bases between. As DNA, the CDR3 is TGCGCCAGCAGCTCAAGCGAAGGGGTGTACGAGCAGTACTTC. Translated, it gives CASSSSEGVYEQYF.

The CDR3 nucleotides read TGTGCCAGCAGTGCTATCGTGCAGGATACGCAGTATTTT. This codes for CASSAIVQDTQYF. The chain combines TRBV2 with TRBJ2-3; D is uncertain. CDR1 SNHLY and CDR2 FYNNEI come from the germline V gene. CDR3 length: 13 residues. V was cut by 4 bases and J by 6 bases, with 11 bases left in between.

The chain carries TRBV3-1 and TRBJ1-2; D call uncertain. The length of the CDR3 is 16 residues. Germline V lookup: CDR1 LGHDT, CDR2 YNNKEL (reference sequence). V was trimmed by 1 base and J by 3 bases, leaving 15 bases between them. CDR3 sequence: CASSQGRIEPHYGYTF. CDR3 DNA sequence: TGTGCCAGCAGCCAAGGTCGTATTGAGCCCCACTATGGCTACACCTTC.

The V gene is TRBV6-5, the J gene TRBJ2-1; D possibly corresponds to TRBD2 (7 bases). Between the trimmed V and J ends, which lost 5 bases and 10 bases, there was a span of 18 bases. This CDR3 is 14 amino acids long. The germline V gene encodes CDR1 MNHEY and CDR2 SVGAGI. CDR3 protein: CASSNGGTGGEQFF. The CDR3 DNA sequence: TGTGCCAGCAGTAACGGGGGCACCGGGGGGGAGCAGTTCTTC.

V and J are TRBV10-3 and TRBJ2-1; D remains unclear. V was trimmed by 6 bases and J by 5 bases, leaving 8 bases between them. In germline, CDR1 is ENHRY, CDR2 SYGVKD. This CDR3 spans 12 amino acids. The CDR3 DNA is TGTGCCATCAGGCCCCAAAACAATGAGCAGTTCTTC. This gives the protein CAIRPQNNEQFF.

This clonotype showed up many times. J is TRBJ1-2 and V is TRBV12-3 or TRBV12-4, with TRBD1 matching over 8 bases. The CDR3 runs to 13 residues. Trimming at V came to 6 bases and at J to 5 bases, leaving 5 bases not matched to a gene. CDR3 DNA: TGTGCCAGCAGGGTGACAGGGGAATATGGCTACACCTTC. Its protein is CASRVTGEYGYTF.

This clonotype was counted a few times. The chain uses TRBV20-1 and TRBJ2-1; 8 bases agree with TRBD2. With 0 bases clipped from V and 8 bases from J, the junction kept 12 bases outside the gene matches. The CDR3 runs 16 residues. Germline CDR1 and CDR2: DFQATT and SNEGSKA (reference sequence). CDR3 loop: CSARDPGGARIDEQFF. The CDR3 DNA follows: TGCAGTGCTAGAGATCCCGGGGGGGCCAGGATCGATGAGCAGTTCTTC.

This sequence joins TRBV6-6 and TRBJ2-3; TRBD1 is a possible D gene (6 bases). This CDR3 contains 12 residues. Trimming left V 4 bases short and J 12 bases short, with 14 bases between. Germline CDR1 and CDR2: MNHNY and SVGAGI (reference sequence). This CDR3 is CASSLGQLLQYF. For the CDR3, the DNA is TGTGCCAGCAGTTTAGGACAGTTGTTACAGTATTTT.

The J gene is TRBJ1-2, the V gene TRBV6-2 or TRBV6-3; D remains ambiguous. Germline CDR1 and CDR2: MNHEY and SVGEGT. Deletions cut 3 bases from V and 3 bases from J, with 11 bases between. The CDR3 loop spans 14 amino acids. CDR3 bases: TGTGCCAGCAGTTATGCGGGATCCGACTATGGCTACACCTTC. Encoded protein: CASSYAGSDYGYTF.

A few counts support this clonotype. V usage is TRBV5-1 and J usage is TRBJ2-5; 11 nucleotides match TRBD2. Germline V CDR1 and CDR2: SGHRS, YFSETQ. The length of the CDR3 is 17 residues. Trimming cost V 4 bases and J 7 bases; bases outside gene matches: 15. The CDR3 DNA follows: TGCGCCAGCAGCCAAACCCCGGGACTAGCGGCGGGCGGGACCCAGTACTTC. It is translated as CASSQTPGLAAGGTQYF.

This clonotype was picked up a small number of times. The gene calls are TRBV9 and TRBJ2-7; D may be TRBD2 (5 bases). V lost 4 bases and J lost 6, with 20 bases in between. The V gene's germline CDR1 is SGDLS and CDR2 YYNGEE. The CDR3 length is 15 residues. The CDR3 coding sequence is TGTGCCAGCAGCCCCGGTTCCTTTGCGGGCGGCGAGCAGTACTTC. It specifies CASSPGSFAGGEQYF.

This clonotype has just a few counts. The V gene is TRBV12-3 or TRBV12-4, the J gene TRBJ2-1; 9 positions match TRBD2. This CDR3 has 15 residues. The J segment lost 4 bases and the V segment lost 6 bases, leaving 7 bases of the junction unmatched. CDR3 sequence reads: CASSTAGGRYNEQFF. The CDR3 region has the DNA TGTGCCAGCAGCACGGCGGGGGGGAGATACAATGAGCAGTTCTTC.

The V and J genes are TRBV4-1 and TRBJ1-5; D is uncertain. The CDR3 consists of 16 residues. Deletions cut 1 base from V and 1 base from J, with 11 bases between. Germline CDR1 reads MGHRA; CDR2 reads YSYEKL. The CDR3 protein is CASSQGRGRSNQPQHF. The CDR3 DNA follows: TGCGCCAGCAGCCAAGGTCGAGGGAGAAGCAATCAGCCCCAGCATTTT.

For this clonotype: The CDR3 carries no conserved terminal phenylalanine or tryptophan, so it likely arises from a read error. For the CDR3, the DNA is TGTGCCAGCATGATGGGGGGCCTCTACTTAAGTGAGCAGTTCGTC. It encodes CASMMGGLYLSEQFV. The chain links TRBV27 to TRBJ2-1; D assignment may be TRBD1 or TRBD2 (6 bases each). This CDR3 contains 15 residues. Trimming removed 7 bases from V and 9 bases from J, with 22 bases in between. Germline-derived CDR1 and CDR2 are MNHEY and SMNVEV (reference sequence).

The table lists this clonotype with a few counts. V gene TRBV28 combines with J gene TRBJ2-5, with TRBD1 matching over 10 bases. Germline V CDR1 and CDR2: MDHEN, SYDVKM. This CDR3 has 15 amino acids. J was trimmed by 5 bases and V by 6 bases; bases with no gene match: 9. The CDR3 nucleotides read TGTGCCAGCAGCCACTTGGGACAGGGGATGGAGACCCAGTACTTC. It codes for CASSHLGQGMETQYF.